One and the same sample provided the 22 T cell receptor beta chains below, sequenced in a study of blood T cell repertoires in COVID-19. Clones were read by immunoSEQ multiplex PCR, and TCRdb kept only the in-frame ones, dropping some. The data contain about 240,000 clones, approximately 83% of them singletons. The source material was PBMCs or T cells enriched from blood (not recorded which). These receptors all stem from a woman aged 40 to 50 with acute COVID-19.

This chain links TRBV7-9 with TRBJ1-2; 10 bases agree with TRBD1. The CDR3 is 13 amino acids. The germline V gene encodes CDR1 SEHNR and CDR2 FQNEAQ (reference sequence). J lost 7 bases, V lost 6 bases, and 5 bases had no gene match. CDR3 sequence: CASSGTGDGGYTF. In nucleotides, the CDR3 is TGTGCCAGCAGTGGGACAGGGGATGGTGGCTACACCTTC.

The chain couples TRBV18 to TRBJ2-3; 7 positions match TRBD2. The J segment lost 6 bases and the V segment lost 3 bases, leaving 15 bases of the junction unmatched. Germline V gives CDR1 KGHSH, CDR2 LQKENI. The CDR3 is 17 residues long. The CDR3, as DNA: TGTGCCAGCTCACCGGAGATTCCGCGGGAGATTTGGGATACGCAGTATTTT. Protein product: CASSPEIPREIWDTQYF.

The chain uses TRBV5-4 and TRBJ2-3; D possibly corresponds to TRBD2 (6 bases). The CDR3 runs 15 residues. In germline, CDR1 is SGHNT, CDR2 YYREEE (reference sequence). Trimming removed 1 base at V and 9 bases at J, with 18 bases between. The CDR3 region is CASSLTGTSLSTQYF. CDR3 in DNA: TGTGCCAGCAGCTTGACCGGGACTTCTCTTTCGACGCAGTATTTT.

Remarks on this clone: Other DNA sequences in this specimen translate into the identical CDR3. The chain is built from TRBV19 and TRBJ1-5; D unresolved. Germline CDR1 is LNHDA and CDR2 is SQIVND (reference sequence). Trimming pared 4 bases from V and 4 bases from J, leaving 5 bases between. This CDR3 contains 12 residues. The CDR3 is CASSTQNQPQHF. The CDR3 DNA sequence: TGTGCCAGTAGTACCCAGAATCAGCCCCAGCATTTT.

The V and J genes are TRBV25-1 and TRBJ2-7; D may be TRBD1 (5 bases). Trimming removed 4 bases from V and 4 bases from J, with 11 bases in between. Germline V gene sequence: CDR1 MGHDK, CDR2 SYGVNS. This CDR3 spans 13 amino acids. The CDR3 loop is CASSVAGLYEQYF. The CDR3 nucleotides are TGTGCCAGCAGTGTGGCAGGGCTTTACGAGCAGTACTTC.

This clone has only a few counts. The chain uses TRBV19 and TRBJ2-5, with D maybe TRBD1 (5 bases). The V end lost 2 bases, the J end lost 4 bases, and 8 bases lay between the germline ends. Germline CDR1 reads LNHDA; CDR2 reads SQIVND (reference sequence). CDR3 size: 13 residues. CDR3 region: CASSIPGIETQYF. The CDR3, as DNA: TGTGCCAGTAGTATACCAGGGATAGAGACCCAGTACTTC.

The rearrangement uses TRBV14 and TRBJ2-2; TRBD2 aligns across 11 bases. The V segment lost 3 bases and the J segment 0 bases; nucleotides outside the gene matches: 6. Germline loops: CDR1 SGHDN, CDR2 FVKESK. The length of the CDR3 is 18 residues. CDR3 protein: CASSHGLAGYSNTGELFF. The CDR3 DNA reads TGTGCCAGCAGCCACGGACTAGCGGGCTACTCGAACACCGGGGAGCTGTTTTTT.

The chain has TRBV30 and TRBJ1-3, with D unresolved. The CDR3 has 15 residues. Germline V gene lookup returns CDR1 GTSNPN and CDR2 SVGIG (reference sequence). V gave up 2 bases and J gave up 3 bases, with 14 bases separating them. In DNA, the CDR3 is TGTGCCTGGAGTCACGTAAACAAAAATGGAAACACCATATATTTT. The encoded protein is CAWSHVNKNGNTIYF. Filled out from reference TRBV30 and TRBJ1-3, the complete variable domain reads SQTIHQWPATLVQPVGSPLSLECTVEGTSNPNLYWYRQAAGRGLQLLFYSVGIGQISSEVPQNLSASRPQDRQFILSSKKLLLSDSGFYLCAWSHVNKNGNTIYFGEGSWLTVV.

This chain links TRBV13 with TRBJ2-7, with 10 bases identical to TRBD1. CDR1 is PRHDT, CDR2 FYEKMQ, per germline (reference sequence). This CDR3 contains 14 residues. Unmatched junction bases numbered 4, after V lost 6 bases and J lost 2 bases. The CDR3 DNA reads TGTGCCAGCAGACGGACAGGGGGTCCCTACGAGCAGTACTTC. Protein sequence: CASRRTGGPYEQYF.

Points on this clone: This CDR3 is also generated by other DNA sequences in the sample. The chain has TRBV20-1 and TRBJ2-1; 7 nucleotides align to TRBD2. Germline values: CDR1 DFQATT, CDR2 SNEGSKA (reference sequence). The CDR3 has 10 residues. Trimming cost V 6 bases and J 10 bases; bases outside gene matches: 3. In DNA, the CDR3 is TGCAGTGCCGCGGGAGCCGAGCAGTTCTTC. As protein: CSAAGAEQFF.

The chain's CDR3 is CAISALSKRFF. The CDR3, as DNA: TGTGCCATCAGTGCTCTAAGCAAGCGGTTCTTC. The J gene is TRBJ2-1, the V gene TRBV10-3; D unclear. CDR1 ENHRY and CDR2 SYGVKD come from the germline V gene. V lost 4 bases and J 15 bases, leaving 13 bases between the germline ends. CDR3 length: 11 residues.

Here the CDR3 reads CASSSGNTIYF. The CDR3 DNA sequence: TGTGCCAGCAGCTCCGGGAACACCATATATTTT. V gene TRBV7-6 combines with J gene TRBJ1-3; D is undetermined. The germline gives CDR1 SGHVS, CDR2 FNYEAQ. V lost 4 bases, J lost 7 bases, and 5 bases lay in between. The CDR3 spans 11 residues.

The CDR3, as DNA: TGTGCCAGCATCCTAGCGGGAGGTGATACGCAGTATTTT. Protein sequence: CASILAGGDTQYF. This chain connects TRBV7-9 to TRBJ2-3, with 11 bases aligning to TRBD2. J was trimmed by 6 bases and V by 7 bases; bases with no gene match: 3. The CDR3 has 13 residues. Germline V gene lookup returns CDR1 SEHNR and CDR2 FQNEAQ (reference sequence).

The V and J genes are TRBV11-2 and TRBJ2-1; 9 nucleotides match TRBD1. This CDR3 spans 16 amino acids. V dropped 5 bases and J dropped 8; count of bases not matched to a gene: 13. Germline CDR1 SGHAT, CDR2 FQNNGV. Here the CDR3 reads CASSPVSGTGPYEQFF. CDR3 DNA sequence: TGTGCCAGCAGCCCCGTCTCCGGGACAGGGCCCTATGAGCAGTTCTTC.

The V gene is TRBV14, the J gene TRBJ1-4, with 7 bases fitting TRBD1. The CDR3 is 14 residues long. Germline V lookup: CDR1 SGHDN, CDR2 FVKESK. The trim removed 4 bases at V and 3 bases at J, leaving 2 bases unmatched. Written as DNA, the CDR3 is TGTGCCAGCAGCCCCAGGGGGGCTAATGAAAAACTGTTTTTT. Amino acid sequence: CASSPRGANEKLFF.

The chain carries TRBV3-1 (or the pseudogene TRBV3-2) and TRBJ1-4; 9 nucleotides match TRBD1. CDR1 is LGHDT and CDR2 is YNNKEL in the germline V gene (reference sequence). J lost 8 bases, V lost 2 bases, and 0 bases had no gene match. The CDR3 runs to 13 residues. The CDR3 here is CASSQTGGEKLFF. CDR3 coding DNA: TGTGCCAGCAGCCAAACAGGGGGCGAAAAACTGTTTTTT.

The gene calls are TRBV27 and TRBJ2-3; 8 bases are a match to TRBD2. This CDR3 region has 15 residues. The V gene end was trimmed by 6 bases and the J gene end by 3 bases; junction bases not matched to a gene: 8. Germline loops: CDR1 MNHEY, CDR2 SMNVEV (reference sequence). As DNA, the CDR3 is TGTGCCAGCAGCTCCAGCGGGAGATTAACAGATACGCAGTATTTT. This codes for CASSSSGRLTDTQYF.

The chain uses TRBV18 and TRBJ1-2; TRBD1 aligns across 7 bases. The J segment lost 8 bases and the V segment lost 1 base, leaving 4 bases of the junction unmatched. This CDR3 comprises 13 residues. The germline CDR1 and CDR2 sequences are KGHSH and LQKENI. This chain's CDR3 is CASSPQGAPGYTF. Here the CDR3 DNA reads TGTGCCAGCTCACCACAGGGGGCGCCGGGCTACACCTTC.

This clone came up once. V usage is TRBV24-1 and J usage is TRBJ1-2; the match to TRBD1 covers 9 bases. After removal of 4 bases from V and 4 bases from J, the junction contained 6 bases not matched to a gene. The CDR3 is 15 residues long. Germline CDR1 and CDR2: KGHDR and SFDVKD. The CDR3 protein is CATSDPTGGVYGYTF. The DNA of the CDR3 is TGTGCCACCAGTGACCCGACAGGGGGGGTCTATGGCTACACCTTC.

This chain links TRBV7-8 with TRBJ1-5, with D perhaps matching TRBD1 (6 bases). Trimming removed 1 base from V and 2 bases from J, with 9 bases in between. There are 15 residues in the CDR3. In germline, CDR1 is SGHVS, CDR2 FQNEAQ. CDR3 bases: TGTGCCAGCAGCTTAGTGGGGGCTGGCAATCAGCCCCAGCATTTT. Translated: CASSLVGAGNQPQHF.

The genes are TRBV7-9 and TRBJ2-7; TRBD1 aligns across 7 bases. Looked up from germline, CDR1 is SEHNR and CDR2 is FQNEAQ (reference sequence). The CDR3 spans 14 residues. J gave up 2 bases and V 1 base, and 2 bases lay outside the gene matches. The CDR3 here is CASSLVGQTYEQYF. The CDR3, as DNA: TGTGCCAGCAGCTTAGTGGGACAGACCTACGAGCAGTACTTC.

The chain has TRBV6-4 and TRBJ2-7; possibly TRBD1 for D (6 bases). This CDR3 spans 15 amino acids. Trimming cost V 10 bases and J 0 bases, with 19 bases left between them. Germline V lookup: CDR1 MRHNA, CDR2 SNTAGT. The CDR3 DNA sequence: TGTGCCATACAGGGAGACCAACTTTTCTCCTACGAGCAGTACTTC. Amino acid sequence: CAIQGDQLFSYEQYF.